This T cell receptor (beta chain) was sequenced during a study of T cells in localized non-small cell lung cancer. Findings of the study overall: Uninvolved adjacent lung showed higher T cell clonality than tumor. Since sequencing was restricted to only one region of the tumor, intratumor heterogeneity remains a possibility.

Germline-derived CDR1 and CDR2 are KGHSH and LQKENI. This CDR3 comprises 14 residues. Trimming removed 0 bases from V and 9 bases from J, with 12 bases in between. A word on this clone: Its antigen is not identified.

Assay used: immunoSEQ multiplex PCR; TCRdb lists only in-frame clones, some missing. The sample carries around 15,000 clones, about 85% recorded once. Here the sequenced sample was peripheral blood, taken before any cancer treatment. This chain uses TRBV18 with TRBJ2-1; possible D gene TRBD2, 7 bases. The TCR comes from a male donor at least 60 years old with stage I lung adenocarcinoma. CDR3 residues: CASSPPGGRGEQFF. The DNA of the CDR3 is TGTGCCAGCTCACCACCCGGGGGGCGCGGTGAGCAGTTCTTC.